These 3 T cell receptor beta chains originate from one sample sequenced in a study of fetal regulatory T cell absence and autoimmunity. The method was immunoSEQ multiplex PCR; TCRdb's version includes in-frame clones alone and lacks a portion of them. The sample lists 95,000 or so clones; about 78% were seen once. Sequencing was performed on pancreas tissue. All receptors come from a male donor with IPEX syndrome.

CDR3 sequence (DNA): TGTGCCAGCTCCTTAGCGGGAGGGAAAATTTACGAGCAGTACTTC. Its translation is CASSLAGGKIYEQYF. The chain is built from TRBV27 and TRBJ2-7; 11 positions agree with TRBD2. Unmatched junction bases numbered 10, after V lost 8 bases and J lost 4 bases. Germline V CDR1 and CDR2: MNHEY, SMNVEV (reference sequence). CDR3 size: 15 residues.

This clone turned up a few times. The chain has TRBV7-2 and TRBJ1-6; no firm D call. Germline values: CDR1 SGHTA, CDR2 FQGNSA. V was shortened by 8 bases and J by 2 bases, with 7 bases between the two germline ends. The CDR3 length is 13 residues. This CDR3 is CASGRTYNSPLHF. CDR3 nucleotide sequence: TGTGCCAGCGGGAGGACCTATAATTCACCCCTCCACTTT.

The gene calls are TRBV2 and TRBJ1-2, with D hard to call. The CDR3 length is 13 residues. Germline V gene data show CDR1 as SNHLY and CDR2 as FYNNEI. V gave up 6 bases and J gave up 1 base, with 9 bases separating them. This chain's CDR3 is CASSLTVNYGYTF. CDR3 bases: TGTGCCAGCAGCCTGACGGTTAACTATGGCTACACCTTC. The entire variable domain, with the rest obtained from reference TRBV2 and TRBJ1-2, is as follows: EPEVTQTPSHQVTQMGQEVILRCVPISNHLYFYWYRQILGQKVEFLVSFYNNEISEKSEIFDDQFSVERPDGSNFTLKIRSTKLEDSAMYFCASSLTVNYGYTFGSGTRLTVV.